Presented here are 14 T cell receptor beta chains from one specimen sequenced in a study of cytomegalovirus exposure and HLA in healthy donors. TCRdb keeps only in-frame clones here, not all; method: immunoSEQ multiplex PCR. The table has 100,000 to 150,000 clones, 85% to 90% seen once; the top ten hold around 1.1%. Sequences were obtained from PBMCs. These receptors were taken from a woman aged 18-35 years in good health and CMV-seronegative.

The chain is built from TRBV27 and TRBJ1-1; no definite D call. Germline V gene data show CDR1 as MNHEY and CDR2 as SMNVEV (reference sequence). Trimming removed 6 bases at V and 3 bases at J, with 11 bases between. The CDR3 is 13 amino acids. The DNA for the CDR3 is TGTGCCAGCAGCACTCCTCGAGACACTGAAGCTTTCTTT. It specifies CASSTPRDTEAFF.

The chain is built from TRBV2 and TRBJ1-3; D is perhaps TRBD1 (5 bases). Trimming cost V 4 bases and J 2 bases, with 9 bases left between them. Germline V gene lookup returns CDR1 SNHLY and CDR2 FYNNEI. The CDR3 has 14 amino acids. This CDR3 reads CASSAGGTGNTIYF. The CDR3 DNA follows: TGTGCCAGCAGTGCCGGGGGAACTGGAAACACCATATATTTT.

The CDR3 region is CASSLGGGTEAFF. DNA for the CDR3: TGTGCCAGCAGTTTAGGCGGGGGCACTGAAGCTTTCTTT. J is TRBJ1-1 and V is TRBV27, with a possible D match to TRBD1 (5 bases). With 2 bases removed from V and 4 bases from J, the gap between germline ends came to 8 bases. This CDR3 contains 13 residues. Germline V gene data show CDR1 as MNHEY and CDR2 as SMNVEV (reference sequence).

The CDR3 sequence: CASSLGEDRVWVQETQYF. DNA for the CDR3: TGTGCCAGCAGCTTAGGGGAAGACAGGGTCTGGGTCCAAGAGACCCAGTACTTC. The V and J genes are TRBV7-8 and TRBJ2-5; TRBD1 matches at 7 bases. This CDR3 region has 18 residues. The germline CDR1 and CDR2 sequences are SGHVS and FQNEAQ. J gave up 1 base and V 1 base, and 12 bases lay outside the gene matches.

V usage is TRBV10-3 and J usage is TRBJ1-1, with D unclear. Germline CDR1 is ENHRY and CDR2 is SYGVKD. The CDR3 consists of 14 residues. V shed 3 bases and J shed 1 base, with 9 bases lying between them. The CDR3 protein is CAISDIAKNTEAFF. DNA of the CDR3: TGTGCCATCAGTGATATCGCGAAGAACACTGAAGCTTTCTTT.

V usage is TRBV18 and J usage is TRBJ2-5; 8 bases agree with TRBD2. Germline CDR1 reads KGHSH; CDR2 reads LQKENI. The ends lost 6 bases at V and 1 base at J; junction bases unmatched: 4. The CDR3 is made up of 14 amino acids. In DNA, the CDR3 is TGTGCCAGCTCTTCAGGACTAGCCCAAGAGACCCAGTACTTC. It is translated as CASSSGLAQETQYF. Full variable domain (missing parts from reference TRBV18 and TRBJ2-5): NAGVMQNPRHLVRRRGQEARLRCSPMKGHSHVYWYRQLPEEGLKFMVYLQKENIIDESGMPKERFSAEFPKEGPSILRIQQVVRGDSAAYFCASSSGLAQETQYFGPGTRLLVL.

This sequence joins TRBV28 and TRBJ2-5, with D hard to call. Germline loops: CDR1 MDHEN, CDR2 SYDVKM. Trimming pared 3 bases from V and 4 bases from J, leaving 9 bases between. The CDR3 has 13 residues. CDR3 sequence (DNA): TGTGCCAGCAGTTTGCCCAGTACAGAGACCCAGTACTTC. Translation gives CASSLPSTETQYF.

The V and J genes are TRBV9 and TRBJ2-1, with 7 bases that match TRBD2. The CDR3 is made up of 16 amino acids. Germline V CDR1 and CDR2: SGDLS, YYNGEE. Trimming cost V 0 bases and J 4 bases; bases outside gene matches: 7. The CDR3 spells CASSVGLGEGYNEQFF. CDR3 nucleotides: TGTGCCAGCAGCGTAGGTTTGGGGGAGGGTTACAATGAGCAGTTCTTC. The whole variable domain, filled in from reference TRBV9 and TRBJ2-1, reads DSGVTQTPKHLITATGQRVTLRCSPRSGDLSVYWYQQSLDQGLQFLIQYYNGEERAKGNILERFSAQQFPDLHSELNLSSLELGDSALYFCASSVGLGEGYNEQFFGPGTRLTVL.

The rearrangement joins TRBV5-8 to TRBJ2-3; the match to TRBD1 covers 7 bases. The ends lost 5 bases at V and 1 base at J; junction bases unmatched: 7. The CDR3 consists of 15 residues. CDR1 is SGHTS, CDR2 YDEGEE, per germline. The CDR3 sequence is CASRVDRVGTDTQYF. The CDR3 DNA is TGTGCCAGCAGGGTTGACAGGGTCGGCACAGATACGCAGTATTTT.

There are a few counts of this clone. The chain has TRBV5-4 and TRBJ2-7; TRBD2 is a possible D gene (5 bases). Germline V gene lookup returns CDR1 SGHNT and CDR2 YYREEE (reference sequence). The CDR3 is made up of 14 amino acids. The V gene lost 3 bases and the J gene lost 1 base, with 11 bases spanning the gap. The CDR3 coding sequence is TGTGCCAGCAGCTCCGGGGTTCGTTCCTACGAGCAGTACGTC. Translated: CASSSGVRSYEQYV.

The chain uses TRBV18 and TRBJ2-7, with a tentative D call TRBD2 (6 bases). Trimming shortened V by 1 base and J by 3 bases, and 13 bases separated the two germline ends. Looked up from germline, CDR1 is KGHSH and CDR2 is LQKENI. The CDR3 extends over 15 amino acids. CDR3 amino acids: CASSPRAAGVYEQYV. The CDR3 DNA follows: TGTGCCAGCTCACCACGGGCAGCGGGCGTCTACGAGCAGTACGTC.

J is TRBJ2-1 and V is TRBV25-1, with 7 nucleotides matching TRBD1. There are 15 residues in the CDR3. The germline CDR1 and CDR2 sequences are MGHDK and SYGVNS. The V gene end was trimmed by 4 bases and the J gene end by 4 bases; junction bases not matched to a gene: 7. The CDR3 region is CASSVNRGGYNEQFF. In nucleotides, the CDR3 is TGTGCCAGCAGTGTCAACAGGGGTGGGTACAATGAGCAGTTCTTC.

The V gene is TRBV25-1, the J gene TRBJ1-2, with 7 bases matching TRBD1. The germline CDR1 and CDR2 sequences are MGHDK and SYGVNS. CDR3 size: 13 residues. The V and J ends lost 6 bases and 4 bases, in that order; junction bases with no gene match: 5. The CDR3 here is CASRGTESYGYTF. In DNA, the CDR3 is TGTGCCAGCAGGGGGACAGAGTCCTATGGCTACACCTTC.

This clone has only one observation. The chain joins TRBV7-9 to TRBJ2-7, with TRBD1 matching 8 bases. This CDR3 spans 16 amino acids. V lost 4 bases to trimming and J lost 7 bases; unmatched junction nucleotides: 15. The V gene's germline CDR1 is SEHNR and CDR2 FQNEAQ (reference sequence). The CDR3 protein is CASSSPLGQGAREQYF. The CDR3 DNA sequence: TGTGCCAGCAGCTCCCCGCTAGGGCAGGGGGCGCGAGAGCAGTACTTC.